The clone carrying this T cell receptor beta chain appeared a few times. This specimen belongs to a study of PD-L1 blockade in urothelial cancer. Time point given: peripheral blood 6 weeks after treatment start. Method: immunoSEQ multiplex PCR; TCRdb's copy keeps in-frame clones and lacks some. The sample records about 36,000 clones, around 84% being singletons. The CDR3 spans 15 residues. CDR1 MDHEN and CDR2 SYDVKM come from the germline V gene. Trimming removed 5 bases from V and 4 bases from J, with 14 bases in between. This specimen consisted of PBMCs, obtained around atezolizumab (anti-PD-L1) treatment. The chain carries TRBV28 and TRBJ2-2, with D perhaps matching TRBD1 (6 bases). The receptor was isolated from a man aged 35 to 55 with urothelial cancer. CDR3 sequence (DNA): TGTGCCAGCAGTCTTCCTAGCAGGGGCACCGGGGAGCTGTTTTTT. Protein product: CASSLPSRGTGELFF.